This paragraph covers one TCR beta chain sequence. The data were taken from a study of T-cell reconstitution after alpha-beta-depleted transplantation in children. Unique molecular identifiers were incorporated into the prepared TCRbeta library. From the PCR reads, TCRdb called clonotypes with MiXCR, one entry per CDR3 protein. The sample yields around 380,000 distinct CDR3 sequences, 11% seen once. V lost 3 bases and J lost 5; bases outside the gene matches: 7. Looked up from germline, CDR1 is SGDLS and CDR2 is YYNGEE. The CDR3 runs 17 residues. Specimen: PBMCs from the stem cell graft donor, collected from the stem cell graft. The chain links TRBV9 to TRBJ2-3; 15 bases are shared with TRBD2. The TCR sequence derives from a human donor who donated a stem cell graft to a child with acute myeloid leukemia. The CDR3 DNA is TGTGCCAGCAGCGAAGGGACTAGCGGGGGGCTAGAAGATACGCAGTATTTT. It encodes CASSEGTSGGLEDTQYF.